This T cell receptor (beta chain) was recovered during a study of blood T cell repertoires in COVID-19. Trimming removed 0 bases from V and 4 bases from J, with 9 bases in between. The CDR3 loop spans 14 amino acids. The V gene's germline CDR1 is SGHRS and CDR2 YFSETQ. Only in-frame clones appear in the TCRdb table, and some are missing; sequencing was by immunoSEQ multiplex PCR. The sample has about 240,000 clones, roughly nine tenths seen once. This clone was seen only once. The clonotype originates from a man aged 55-75 years who had recovered from COVID-19. Sequenced input: peripheral blood. The V and J genes are TRBV5-1 and TRBJ2-3; D is ambiguous. CDR3 sequence (DNA): TGCGCCAGCAGCTTGGTGTACATTGCAGATACGCAGTATTTT. This sequence encodes CASSLVYIADTQYF.